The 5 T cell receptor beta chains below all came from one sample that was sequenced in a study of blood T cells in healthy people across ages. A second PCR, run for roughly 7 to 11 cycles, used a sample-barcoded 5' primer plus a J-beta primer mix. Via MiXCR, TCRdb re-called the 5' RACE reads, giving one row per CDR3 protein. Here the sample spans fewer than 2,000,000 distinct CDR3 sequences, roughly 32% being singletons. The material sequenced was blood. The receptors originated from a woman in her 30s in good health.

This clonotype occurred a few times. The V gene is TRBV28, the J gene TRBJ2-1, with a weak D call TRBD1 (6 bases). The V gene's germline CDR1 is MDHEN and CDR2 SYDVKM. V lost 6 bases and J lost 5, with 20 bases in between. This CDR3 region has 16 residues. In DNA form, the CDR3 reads TGTGCCAGCAGCGATCCGACCCGGGACACCAACAATGAGCAGTTCTTC. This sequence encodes CASSDPTRDTNNEQFF.

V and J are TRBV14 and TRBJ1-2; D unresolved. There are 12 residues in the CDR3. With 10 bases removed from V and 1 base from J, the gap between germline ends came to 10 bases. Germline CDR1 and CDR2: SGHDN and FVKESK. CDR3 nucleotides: TGTGCCAAAGAGGATTTTAACTATGGCTACACCTTC. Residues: CAKEDFNYGYTF.

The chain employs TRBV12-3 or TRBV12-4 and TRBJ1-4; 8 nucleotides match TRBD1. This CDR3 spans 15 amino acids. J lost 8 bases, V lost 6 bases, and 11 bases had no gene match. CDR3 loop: CASRGWTGREEKLFF. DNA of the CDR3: TGTGCCAGCAGAGGCTGGACAGGGAGGGAGGAAAAACTGTTTTTT.

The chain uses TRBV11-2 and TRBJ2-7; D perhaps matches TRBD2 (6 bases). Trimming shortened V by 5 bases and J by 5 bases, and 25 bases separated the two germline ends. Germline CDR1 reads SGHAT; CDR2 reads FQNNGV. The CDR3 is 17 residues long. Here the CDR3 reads CASSTLTGAIVVNEQYF. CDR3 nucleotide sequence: TGTGCCAGCAGCACCTTAACGGGAGCTATCGTAGTTAACGAGCAGTACTTC.

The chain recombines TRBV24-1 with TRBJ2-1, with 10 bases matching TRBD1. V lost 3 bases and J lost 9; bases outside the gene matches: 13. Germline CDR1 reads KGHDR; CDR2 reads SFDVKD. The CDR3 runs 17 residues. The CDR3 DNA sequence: TGTGCCACCAGTGATGGGGACAGGGGACGACTAGGCTTTGAGCAGTTCTTC. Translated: CATSDGDRGRLGFEQFF.